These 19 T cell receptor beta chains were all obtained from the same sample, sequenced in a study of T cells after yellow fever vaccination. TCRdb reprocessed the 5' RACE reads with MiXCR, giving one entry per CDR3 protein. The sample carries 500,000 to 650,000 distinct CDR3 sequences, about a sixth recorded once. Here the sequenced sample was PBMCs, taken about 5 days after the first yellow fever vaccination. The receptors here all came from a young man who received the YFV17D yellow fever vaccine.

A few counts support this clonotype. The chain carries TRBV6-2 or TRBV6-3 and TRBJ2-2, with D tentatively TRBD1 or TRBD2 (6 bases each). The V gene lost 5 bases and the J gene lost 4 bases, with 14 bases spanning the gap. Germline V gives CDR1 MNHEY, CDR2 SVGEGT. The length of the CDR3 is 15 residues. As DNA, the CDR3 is TGTGCCAGCAGTCGGTACGGAGGGGGCACCGGGGAGCTGTTTTTT. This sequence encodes CASSRYGGGTGELFF.

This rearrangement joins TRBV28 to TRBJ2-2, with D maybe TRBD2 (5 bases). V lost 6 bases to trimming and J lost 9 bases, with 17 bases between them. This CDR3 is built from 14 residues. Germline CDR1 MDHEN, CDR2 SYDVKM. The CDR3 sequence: CASSRATGWWELFF. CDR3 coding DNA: TGTGCCAGCAGCCGAGCCACGGGGTGGTGGGAGCTGTTTTTT.

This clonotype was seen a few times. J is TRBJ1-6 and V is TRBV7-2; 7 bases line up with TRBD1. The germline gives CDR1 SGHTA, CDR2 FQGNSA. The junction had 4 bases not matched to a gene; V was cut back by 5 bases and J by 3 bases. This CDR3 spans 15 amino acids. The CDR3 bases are TGTGCCAGCAGCCAGACAGGGTTCTATAATTCACCCCTCCACTTT. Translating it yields CASSQTGFYNSPLHF.

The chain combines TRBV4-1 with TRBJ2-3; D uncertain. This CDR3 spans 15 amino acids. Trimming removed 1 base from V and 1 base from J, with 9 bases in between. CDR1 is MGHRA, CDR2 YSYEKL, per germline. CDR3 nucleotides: TGCGCCAGCAGCCAAGGTCAGCGACGCACAGATACGCAGTATTTT. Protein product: CASSQGQRRTDTQYF.

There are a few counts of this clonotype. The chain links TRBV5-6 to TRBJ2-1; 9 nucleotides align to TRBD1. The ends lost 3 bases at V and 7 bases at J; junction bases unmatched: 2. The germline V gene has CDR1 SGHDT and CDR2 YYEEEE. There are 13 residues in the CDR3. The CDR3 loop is CASSWGQGNEQFF. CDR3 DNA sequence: TGTGCCAGCAGCTGGGGACAGGGAAATGAGCAGTTCTTC.

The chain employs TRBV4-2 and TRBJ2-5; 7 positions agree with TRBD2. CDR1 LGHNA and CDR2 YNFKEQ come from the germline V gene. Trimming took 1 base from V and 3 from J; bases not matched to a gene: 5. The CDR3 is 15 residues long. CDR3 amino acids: CASSQGGLAEETQYF. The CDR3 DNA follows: TGTGCCAGCAGCCAAGGGGGCCTAGCGGAAGAGACCCAGTACTTC.

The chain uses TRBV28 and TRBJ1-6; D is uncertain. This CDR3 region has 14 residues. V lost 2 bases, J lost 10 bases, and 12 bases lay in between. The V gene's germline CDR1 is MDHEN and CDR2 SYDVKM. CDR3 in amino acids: CASSLERDESPLHF. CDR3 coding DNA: TGTGCCAGCAGTTTAGAGAGGGATGAATCACCCCTCCACTTT.

The chain's CDR3 is CASRGTGGSYEQYF. DNA for the CDR3: TGCGCCAGCAGAGGGACAGGTGGTTCCTACGAGCAGTACTTC. The chain joins TRBV4-1 to TRBJ2-7, with 8 bases lining up with TRBD1. The J segment lost 1 base and the V segment lost 6 bases, leaving 5 bases of the junction unmatched. The CDR3 spans 14 residues. Germline values: CDR1 MGHRA, CDR2 YSYEKL.

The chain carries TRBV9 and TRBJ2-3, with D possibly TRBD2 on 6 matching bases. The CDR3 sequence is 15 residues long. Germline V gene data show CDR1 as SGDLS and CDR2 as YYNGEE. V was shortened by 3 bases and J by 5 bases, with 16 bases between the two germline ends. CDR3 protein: CASSDPAGFGDTQYF. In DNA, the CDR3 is TGTGCCAGCAGCGATCCAGCGGGCTTTGGAGATACGCAGTATTTT.

The CDR3 coding sequence is TGTGCCAGCAGTTCGGACGAAACAGATACGCAGTATTTT. It translates to CASSSDETDTQYF. The chain couples TRBV6-2 or TRBV6-3 to TRBJ2-3; D call uncertain. The germline V gene has CDR1 MNHEY and CDR2 SVGEGT. Trimming took 4 bases from V and 3 from J, leaving 8 bases between them. The CDR3 totals 13 residues.

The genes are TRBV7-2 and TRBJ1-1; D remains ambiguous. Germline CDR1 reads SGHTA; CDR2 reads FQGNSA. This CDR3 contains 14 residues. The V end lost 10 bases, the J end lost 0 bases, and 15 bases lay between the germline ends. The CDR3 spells CATARVGMNTEAFF. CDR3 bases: TGTGCCACGGCACGGGTAGGGATGAACACTGAAGCTTTCTTT.

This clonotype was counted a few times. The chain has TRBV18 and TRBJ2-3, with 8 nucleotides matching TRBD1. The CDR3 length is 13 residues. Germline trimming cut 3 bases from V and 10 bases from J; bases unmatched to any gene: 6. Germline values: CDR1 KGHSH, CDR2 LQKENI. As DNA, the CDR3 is TGTGCCAGCTCACCGGACAGGGCCCCCGCGCAGTATTTT. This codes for CASSPDRAPAQYF.

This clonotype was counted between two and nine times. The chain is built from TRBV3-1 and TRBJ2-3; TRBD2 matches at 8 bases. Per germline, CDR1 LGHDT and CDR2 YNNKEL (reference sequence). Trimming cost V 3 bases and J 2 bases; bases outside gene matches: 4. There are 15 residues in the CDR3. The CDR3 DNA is TGTGCCAGCAGCCAGACTAGCGTACTCACAGATACGCAGTATTTT. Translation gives CASSQTSVLTDTQYF.

The CDR3 nucleotides are TGTGCCAGCTCGCCCATAGGGAAAAACATTCAGTACTTC. Protein: CASSPIGKNIQYF. The V gene is TRBV18, the J gene TRBJ2-4; D gene ambiguous. Trimming removed 6 bases at V and 4 bases at J, with 10 bases between. CDR3 length: 13 amino acids. The V gene's germline CDR1 is KGHSH and CDR2 LQKENI. Supplemented by reference TRBV18 and TRBJ2-4, the full variable domain reads NAGVMQNPRHLVRRRGQEARLRCSPMKGHSHVYWYRQLPEEGLKFMVYLQKENIIDESGMPKERFSAEFPKEGPSILRIQQVVRGDSAAYFCASSPIGKNIQYFGAGTRLSVL.

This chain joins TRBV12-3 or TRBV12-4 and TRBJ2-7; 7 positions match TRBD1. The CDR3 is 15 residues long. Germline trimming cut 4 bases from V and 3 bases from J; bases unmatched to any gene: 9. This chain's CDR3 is CASSSGPGQLYEQYV. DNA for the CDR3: TGTGCCAGCAGTTCCGGACCGGGACAGCTCTACGAGCAGTACGTC.

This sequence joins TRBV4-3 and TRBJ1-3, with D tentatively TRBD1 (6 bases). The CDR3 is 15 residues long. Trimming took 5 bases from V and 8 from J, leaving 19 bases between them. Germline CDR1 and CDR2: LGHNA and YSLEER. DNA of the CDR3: TGCGCCAGCAGCGCCAGACAGGCCGCGAGGGACACCATATATTTT. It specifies CASSARQAARDTIYF.

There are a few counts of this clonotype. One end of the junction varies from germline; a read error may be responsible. The CDR3 nucleotides are TGTGCCAGCAGCCGACAGGGCGAGCTGTACTTC. Translation: CASSRQGELYF. The chain joins TRBV12-3 or TRBV12-4 to TRBJ2-7; 7 nucleotides align to TRBD1. This CDR3 contains 11 residues.

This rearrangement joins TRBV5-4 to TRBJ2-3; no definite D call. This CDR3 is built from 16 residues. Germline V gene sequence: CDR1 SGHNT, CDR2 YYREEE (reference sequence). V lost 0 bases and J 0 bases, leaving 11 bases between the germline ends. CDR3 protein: CASSLATRLSTDTQYF. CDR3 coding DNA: TGTGCCAGCAGCTTGGCCACCCGATTAAGCACAGATACGCAGTATTTT.

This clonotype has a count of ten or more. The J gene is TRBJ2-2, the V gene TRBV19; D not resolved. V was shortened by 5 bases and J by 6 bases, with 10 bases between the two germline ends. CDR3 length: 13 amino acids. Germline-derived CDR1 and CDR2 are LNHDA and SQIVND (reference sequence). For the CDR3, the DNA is TGTGCCAGTAGTGAAAGTAGGGCCGGGGAGCTGTTTTTT. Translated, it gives CASSESRAGELFF.